The present entry profiles one T cell receptor (beta chain) with its context. Antigen unknown. TCRdb reworked the 5' RACE reads into one entry per CDR3 protein, no DNA. The table lists hundreds of thousands of distinct CDR3 sequences. This sample is drawn from a study of T cells expressing NK-cell markers. Across the study: TCR beta repertoires came from sorted CD3+CD56+NKG2C+, CD3+CD56+NKG2C- and CD3+CD56-NKG2C+ T cells. With respect to HCMV, most of the eight sequenced donors were seropositive, and one was seronegative.

Study conclusions and caveats: More than five of the donors carried dominant NKG2C+ clonotypes that took up about 1.0-7.0% of their CD8+ T cells. Similarly, these clonotypes led the CD3+CD56-NKG2C+ fraction as well in several donors.

The CDR3 contains 13 residues. Germline CDR1 is SGHTA and CDR2 is FQGTGA. This receptor was taken from a woman aged 18-70 years in good health. The specimen was blood T cells: a sorted CD56 or NKG2C T cell subset, CD4+ or CD8+ T cells, or bulk PBMC T cells (not recorded which). The V gene is TRBV7-3, the J gene TRBJ2-1; TCRdb's D call, TRBD2, is unchecked because there is no DNA. The CDR3 spells CASSPSANNEQFF.